The rows below give T cell receptor beta chains drawn from one sample of a study of siplizumab effects on memory and regulatory T cells. Method: immunoSEQ multiplex PCR; TCRdb's copy keeps in-frame clones and lacks some. Among approximately 100,000 clones listed, about 93% were seen once. The sample taken for sequencing was Tregs sorted from blood. The receptors shown here come from a human donor in good health. The CDR3 runs from the conserved cysteine through the conserved F or W. D genes are given only for firm matches. Clone size, where shown, is once, few, many, or a class for clones that have expanded.

CDR3	DNA	D	size	V	J
CASSLDLRRPGYTF	TGTGCCAGCAGCTTAGATCTCAGACGGCCTGGCTACACCTTC	NA	NA	TRBV7-9	TRBJ1-2
CASSRRVSTDTQYF	TGTGCCAGTAGTAGACGGGTTAGCACAGATACGCAGTATTTT	NA	NA	TRBV19	TRBJ2-3
CAIRGSGTFYEQYF	TGTGCCATCAGGGGTAGCGGGACTTTCTACGAGCAGTACTTC	TRBD2	NA	TRBV10-3	TRBJ2-7
CASSSDRGGYNEQFF	TGTGCCAGCAGCTCGGACAGGGGAGGATACAATGAGCAGTTCTTC	TRBD1	NA	TRBV11-1	TRBJ2-1
CASSFVGTGEDEKLFF	TGTGCCAGCAGCTTCGTCGGGACAGGGGAAGACGAAAAACTGTTTTTT	TRBD1	NA	TRBV5-4	TRBJ1-4
CASSVEPRGLHYGYTF	TGTGCCAGCAGCGTAGAACCCAGGGGGCTACACTATGGCTACACCTTC	TRBD1	NA	TRBV9	TRBJ1-2
CASSSIPDRWGYGYTF	TGTGCCAGCAGCTCAATACCGGACAGGTGGGGGTATGGCTACACCTTC	TRBD1	NA	TRBV7-9	TRBJ1-2
CASSAGTGPYYGYTF	TGTGCCAGCAGCGCCGGGACAGGGCCTTACTATGGCTACACCTTC	TRBD1	NA	TRBV7-9	TRBJ1-2
CASSLQGGKSEAFF	TGCGCCAGCTCCCTGCAGGGGGGCAAATCTGAAGCTTTCTTT	TRBD1	NA	TRBV5-1	TRBJ1-1
CASSGGGQSSEAFF	TGCGCCAGCAGCGGGGGAGGGCAATCGTCTGAAGCTTTCTTT	NA	NA	TRBV5-1	TRBJ1-1
CASSQDPLTGQPQHF	TGCGCCAGCAGCCAAGATCCCCTCACAGGTCAGCCCCAGCATTTT	NA	NA	TRBV4-1	TRBJ1-5
CASSLDPSGAITDTQYF	TGCGCCAGCAGCTTGGACCCTAGCGGGGCTATCACAGATACGCAGTATTTT	TRBD2	NA	TRBV5-1	TRBJ2-3
CASSSTSGNTGELFF	TGCGCCAGCAGCTCGACTAGCGGCAACACCGGGGAGCTGTTTTTT	TRBD2	NA	TRBV5-1	TRBJ2-2
CASSQDLVGDGYTF	TGTGCCAGCAGCCAAGATCTGGTAGGGGATGGCTACACCTTC	NA	NA	TRBV14	TRBJ1-2
CASSSSGRARYEQYF	TGTGCCAGCAGCTCGAGCGGGAGGGCTAGATACGAGCAGTACTTC	TRBD2	NA	TRBV6-6	TRBJ2-7
CASSSGLAGYNEQFF	TGCGCCAGCAGCTCGGGACTAGCCGGTTACAATGAGCAGTTCTTC	TRBD2	NA	TRBV5-1	TRBJ2-1
CASSEGRGGGAYEQYF	TGTGCCAGCAGTGAAGGCCGCGGCGGGGGGGCCTACGAGCAGTACTTC	TRBD2	NA	TRBV2	TRBJ2-7
CATSRETGRTEAFF	TGTGCCACCAGCAGAGAAACAGGGAGGACTGAAGCTTTCTTT	NA	NA	TRBV15	TRBJ1-1
CASSPGDRQTGELFF	TGCGCCAGCAGCCCCGGGGACAGACAAACCGGGGAGCTGTTTTTT	TRBD1	NA	TRBV5-1	TRBJ2-2
CASSYLLGLTEAFF	TGTGCCAGCAGCTATTTACTAGGACTTACTGAAGCTTTCTTT	NA	NA	TRBV11-2	TRBJ1-1
CASSAGQIYGYTF	TGCGCCAGCAGCGCCGGACAGATCTATGGCTACACCTTC	NA	NA	TRBV5-1	TRBJ1-2
CASSLGPGDRGRHEQYF	TGTGCCAGCAGCTTAGGCCCTGGGGACAGGGGGCGGCACGAGCAGTACTTC	TRBD1	NA	TRBV7-6	TRBJ2-7
CASSARPGLAGVEQFF	TGTGCCAGCAGCGCTCGACCGGGACTAGCGGGGGTTGAGCAGTTCTTC	TRBD2	NA	TRBV13	TRBJ2-1
CAINPTGGGYGYTF	TGTGCCATCAACCCGACAGGGGGCGGCTATGGCTACACCTTC	TRBD1	NA	TRBV10-3	TRBJ1-2
CASTRSGTVYNEQFF	TGTGCCAGCACTAGATCCGGGACAGTTTACAATGAGCAGTTCTTC	TRBD1	NA	TRBV6-6	TRBJ2-1
CASSRGWGTGNTGELFF	TGTGCCAGCAGCCGAGGCTGGGGGACAGGAAACACCGGGGAGCTGTTTTTT	TRBD1	NA	TRBV7-9	TRBJ2-2
CASSPSGVWWEQYF	TGTGCCAGCTCACCATCAGGGGTGTGGTGGGAGCAGTACTTC	NA	NA	TRBV18	TRBJ2-7
CAWSYRGGNTIYF	TGTGCCTGGAGTTACAGGGGTGGAAACACCATATATTTT	TRBD1	NA	TRBV30	TRBJ1-3
CASSATSGRETQYF	TGTGCCAGCAGCGCGACTAGCGGGAGAGAGACCCAGTACTTC	TRBD2	NA	TRBV11-2	TRBJ2-5
CAYTPSTEAFF	TGTGCCTATACCCCCAGCACTGAAGCTTTCTTT	NA	NA	TRBV30	TRBJ1-1
CSGGSYEQFF	TGCAGCGGGGGGTCTTATGAGCAGTTCTTC	NA	NA	TRBV29-1	TRBJ2-1
CASRPELAGVTDTQYF	TGCGCCAGCAGACCGGAACTAGCGGGGGTCACAGATACGCAGTATTTT	TRBD2	NA	TRBV5-1	TRBJ2-3
CASGETEAFF	TGTGCCAGCGGGGAAACTGAAGCTTTCTTT	NA	NA	TRBV6-5	TRBJ1-1
CASSLVTGTENYGYTF	TGCGCCAGCAGCTTGGTGACCGGGACGGAGAACTATGGCTACACCTTC	NA	NA	TRBV5-1	TRBJ1-2
CASSIGGGGAYEQYF	TGTGCCAGTAGTATAGGAGGTGGTGGGGCCTACGAGCAGTACTTC	NA	NA	TRBV19	TRBJ2-7
CASALAGGPNTGELFF	TGTGCCAGTGCCCTAGCGGGAGGGCCTAACACCGGGGAGCTGTTTTTT	TRBD2	NA	TRBV19	TRBJ2-2
CASSLEAEKSEEQYF	TGTGCCAGCAGCTTAGAAGCAGAGAAGAGCGAGGAGCAGTACTTC	NA	NA	TRBV11-3	TRBJ2-7
CASTTSGSSVSGELFF	TGTGCCAGCACCACCAGCGGGAGTTCTGTCAGCGGGGAGCTGTTTTTT	TRBD2	once	TRBV7-2	TRBJ2-2
CASRVDQASYNEQFF	TGTGCCAGCAGGGTGGACCAAGCTTCCTACAATGAGCAGTTCTTC	NA	NA	TRBV6-1	TRBJ2-1
CASKNSGGAGTDTQYF	TGTGCCAGCAAGAATAGCGGGGGGGCCGGCACAGATACGCAGTATTTT	TRBD2	NA	TRBV2	TRBJ2-3
CASSYDRSSYEQYF	TGTGCCAGCAGCTATGACAGGAGCTCCTACGAGCAGTACTTC	NA	NA	TRBV5-6	TRBJ2-7
CASSLGTIFEQFF	TGTGCCAGCAGCTTAGGGACTATATTTGAGCAGTTCTTC	NA	NA	TRBV7-8	TRBJ2-1
CASSPRRGGTDTQYF	TGTGCCAGCTCACCCAGGCGGGGGGGCACAGATACGCAGTATTTT	TRBD2	NA	TRBV18	TRBJ2-3
CASSYWGNTIYF	TGTGCCAGCAGTTACTGGGGAAACACCATATATTTT	NA	NA	TRBV6-6	TRBJ1-3
CASSQVGGWWNEQFF	TGTGCCAGCAGCCAAGTAGGGGGCTGGTGGAATGAGCAGTTCTTC	TRBD1	NA	TRBV14	TRBJ2-1
CASSPFQTGEPDGYTF	TGTGCCAGCTCACCCTTCCAGACAGGGGAACCGGATGGCTACACCTTC	TRBD1	NA	TRBV18	TRBJ1-2
CASSRARGGAPTGELFF	TGTGCCAGCAGCCGGGCGCGCGGTGGGGCGCCGACCGGGGAGCTGTTTTTT	NA	NA	TRBV7-6	TRBJ2-2
CASSLGLEDPGNTIYF	TGTGCCAGCAGCTTGGGACTCGAGGATCCCGGAAACACCATATATTTT	NA	NA	TRBV5-6	TRBJ1-3